The TCR beta chain under discussion was sequenced for a study of CD8 T cells in Susac syndrome. The authors carried out high-throughput sequencing of TCR beta. They applied it to CD8+ and CD4+ T cells obtained from blood. With random hexamers, reverse transcription was performed on about 0.45 to 1 ug of RNA. The immunoSEQ assay covered 54 Vbeta and 13 Jbeta segments for CDR3. TCRdb re-derived calls from the immunoSEQ multiplex PCR reads in MiXCR, one entry per CDR3 protein. The sample holds 130,000 to 150,000 distinct CDR3 sequences; around 94% are singletons and the top ten take over 0.07%. Germline V gene sequence: CDR1 DFQATT, CDR2 SNEGSKA (reference sequence). V dropped 0 bases and J dropped 6 bases, with 17 bases sitting between them. There are 15 residues in the CDR3.

The clonotype comes from a human donor in good health. The chain employs TRBV20-1 and TRBJ1-1; D unresolved. The sample taken for sequencing was CD4+ T cells from PBMCs. The CDR3 protein is CSARDLLFRSSEAFF. The CDR3 nucleotides are TGCAGTGCTAGAGATTTGCTTTTTCGATCCTCTGAAGCTTTCTTT.